This T cell receptor beta chain was documented in a study of monozygotic twins with inflammatory bowel disease. Notes on the study in general: Whereas healthy co-twins had higher TCRbeta diversity (inverse Simpson), IBD patients had lower diversity. Patient-specific immunosuppressive treatments may have made repertoires more variable.

The UMIs carried a 6-nucleotide sample barcode, and they were added by template switching. TCRdb re-called the 5' RACE reads and shows each CDR3 protein once, DNA omitted. The table for this sample gives some 89,000 distinct CDR3 sequences. Concerning this clonotype: The antigen is not known.

CDR3 length: 15 amino acids. Germline V gives CDR1 DFQATT, CDR2 SNEGSKA (reference sequence). The J gene is TRBJ1-2, the V gene TRBV20-1. The sequence was obtained from a human donor with ulcerative colitis or Crohn's disease, or a healthy co-twin of an affected twin (not recorded which). Source material: blood. The CDR3 spells CSARDGSMGFSGYTF.